This T cell receptor (beta chain) was sequenced in a study of TET2 disruption in CD19-targeted CAR T cells. Here immunoSEQ multiplex PCR was the method, and the copy in TCRdb shows in-frame clones only, minus some. In total, the table holds 20,000 to 30,000 clones. As regards this clone: Its antigen is not known.

Noted treatment: autologous CTL019 cells: CD19 CAR with 4-1BB and CD3 zeta domains. A CD19 CAR with TCR zeta and 4-1BB domains was used. CTL019 was manufactured from peripheral blood T cells obtained by leukapheresis. The TCR comes from a man aged 70-80 years with chronic lymphocytic leukemia. The sequencing used CD8- CAR+ T cells sorted from cultured blood T cells, collected for CD19 CAR T cell therapy. Described subset: CD8-negative CAR-positive T cells from the infusion product.

CDR3: CASSFRTAYNSPLHF. The CDR3 bases that were read are TGTGCCAGCAGTTTTCGGACAGCCTATAATTCACCC. The chain recombines TRBV27 with TRBJ1-6; a possible D gene is TRBD1 (6 bases). The CDR3 goes on 3 residues after the read ends, and that part is filled in from the germline J gene. From germline, CDR1 is MNHEY and CDR2 SMNVEV (reference sequence). V was shortened by 3 bases and J by 2 bases, with 8 bases between the two germline ends. The CDR3 length is 15 residues.